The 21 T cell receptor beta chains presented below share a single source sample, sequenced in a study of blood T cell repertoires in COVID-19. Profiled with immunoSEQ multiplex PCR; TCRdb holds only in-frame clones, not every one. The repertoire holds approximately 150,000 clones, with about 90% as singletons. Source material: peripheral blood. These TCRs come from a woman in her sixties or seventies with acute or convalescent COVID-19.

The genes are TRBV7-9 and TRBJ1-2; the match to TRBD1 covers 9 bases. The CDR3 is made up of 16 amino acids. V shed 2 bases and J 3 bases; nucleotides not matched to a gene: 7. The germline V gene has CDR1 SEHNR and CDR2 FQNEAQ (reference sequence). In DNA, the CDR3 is TGTGCCAGCAGCTTAAGTGGGACAGGGAGTGACTATGGCTACACCTTC. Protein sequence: CASSLSGTGSDYGYTF.

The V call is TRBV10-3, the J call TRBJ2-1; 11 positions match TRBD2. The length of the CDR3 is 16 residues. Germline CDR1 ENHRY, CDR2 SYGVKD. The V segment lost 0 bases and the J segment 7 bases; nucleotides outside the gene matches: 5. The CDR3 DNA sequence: TGTGCCATCAGTGAGTCGAGTTTAGCGGGGGGGAATGAGCAGTTCTTC. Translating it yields CAISESSLAGGNEQFF.

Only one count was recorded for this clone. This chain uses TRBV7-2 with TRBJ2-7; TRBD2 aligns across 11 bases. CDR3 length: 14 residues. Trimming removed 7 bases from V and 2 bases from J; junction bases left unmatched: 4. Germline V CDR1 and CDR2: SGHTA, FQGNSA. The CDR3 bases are TGTGCCAGCACGGTAGCGGGAGGGCCCTACGAGCAGTACTTC. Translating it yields CASTVAGGPYEQYF.

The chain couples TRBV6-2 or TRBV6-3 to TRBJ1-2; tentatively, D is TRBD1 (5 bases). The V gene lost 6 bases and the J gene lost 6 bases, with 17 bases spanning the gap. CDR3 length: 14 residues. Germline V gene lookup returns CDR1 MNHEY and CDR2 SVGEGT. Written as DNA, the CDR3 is TGTGCCAGCAGCCGCGGTCAGGGAAGTAATGGCTACACCTTC. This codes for CASSRGQGSNGYTF.

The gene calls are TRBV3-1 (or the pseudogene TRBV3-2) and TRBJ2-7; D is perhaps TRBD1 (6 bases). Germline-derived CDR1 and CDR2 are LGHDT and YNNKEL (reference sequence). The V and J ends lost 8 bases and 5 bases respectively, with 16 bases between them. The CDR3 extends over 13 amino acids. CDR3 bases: TGTGCCAGCGGATTACAGGGCAAGGACGAGCAGTACTTC. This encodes CASGLQGKDEQYF.

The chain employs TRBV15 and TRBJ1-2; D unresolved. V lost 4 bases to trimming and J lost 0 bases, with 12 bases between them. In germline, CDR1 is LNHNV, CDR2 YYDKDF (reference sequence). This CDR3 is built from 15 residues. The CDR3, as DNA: TGTGCCACCAGCAAGGAGTCAGTAACTAACTATGGCTACACCTTC. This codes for CATSKESVTNYGYTF.

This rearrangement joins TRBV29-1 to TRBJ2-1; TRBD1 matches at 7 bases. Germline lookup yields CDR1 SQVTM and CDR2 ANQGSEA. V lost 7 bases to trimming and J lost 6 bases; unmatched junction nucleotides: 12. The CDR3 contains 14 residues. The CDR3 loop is CSAKPGGWVNEQFF. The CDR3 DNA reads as TGCAGCGCCAAGCCAGGGGGTTGGGTCAATGAGCAGTTCTTC.

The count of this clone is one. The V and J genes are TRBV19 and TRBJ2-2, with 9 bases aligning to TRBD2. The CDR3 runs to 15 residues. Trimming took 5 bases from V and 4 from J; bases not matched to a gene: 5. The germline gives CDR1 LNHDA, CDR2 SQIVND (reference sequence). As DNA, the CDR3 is TGTGCCAGTAGTGTCGCGGGGGGGCGCACCGGGGAGCTGTTTTTT. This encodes CASSVAGGRTGELFF.

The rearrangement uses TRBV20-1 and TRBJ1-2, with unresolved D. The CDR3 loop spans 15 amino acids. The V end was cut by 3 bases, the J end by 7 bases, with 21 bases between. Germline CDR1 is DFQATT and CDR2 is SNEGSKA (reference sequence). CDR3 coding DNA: TGCAGTGCTAGTTTTCTCGAAGGAGGACCGCGTGGCTACACCTTC. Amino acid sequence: CSASFLEGGPRGYTF.

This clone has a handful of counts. This chain's CDR3 is CASSANWATEAFF. DNA for the CDR3: TGTGCCAGCAGCGCGAATTGGGCCACTGAAGCTTTCTTT. This chain links TRBV11-2 with TRBJ1-1, with D unclear. The V and J ends lost 5 bases and 4 bases respectively, with 11 bases between them. The CDR3 loop spans 13 amino acids. Germline lookup yields CDR1 SGHAT and CDR2 FQNNGV.

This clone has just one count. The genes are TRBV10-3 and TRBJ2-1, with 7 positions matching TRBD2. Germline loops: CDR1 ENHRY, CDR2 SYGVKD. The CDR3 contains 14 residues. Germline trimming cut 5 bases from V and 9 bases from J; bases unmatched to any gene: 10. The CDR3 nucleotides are TGTGCCATCAGTCATCCGCGGGGGACTGGTGAGCAGTTCTTC. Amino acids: CAISHPRGTGEQFF.

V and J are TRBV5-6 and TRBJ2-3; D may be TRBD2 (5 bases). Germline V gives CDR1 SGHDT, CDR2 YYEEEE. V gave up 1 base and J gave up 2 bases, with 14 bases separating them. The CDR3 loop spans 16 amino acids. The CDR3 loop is CASSLPQRSYTDTQYF. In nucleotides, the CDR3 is TGTGCCAGCAGCTTGCCCCAGCGGTCCTACACAGATACGCAGTATTTT.

This CDR3 reads CASSLGTGKCFF. DNA of the CDR3: TGTGCCAGCAGTTTAGGGACAGGGAAATGTTTTTTT. The rearrangement uses TRBV12-3 or TRBV12-4 and TRBJ1-4; 8 nucleotides align to TRBD1. V gave up 1 base and J gave up 17 bases; unmatched junction bases: 6. This CDR3 comprises 12 residues.

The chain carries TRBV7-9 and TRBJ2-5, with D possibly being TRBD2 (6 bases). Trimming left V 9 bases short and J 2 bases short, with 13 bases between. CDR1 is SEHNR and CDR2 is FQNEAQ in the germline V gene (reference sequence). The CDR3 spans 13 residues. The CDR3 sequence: CASQTGRQETQYF. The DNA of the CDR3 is TGTGCCAGTCAGACCGGGAGACAAGAGACCCAGTACTTC.

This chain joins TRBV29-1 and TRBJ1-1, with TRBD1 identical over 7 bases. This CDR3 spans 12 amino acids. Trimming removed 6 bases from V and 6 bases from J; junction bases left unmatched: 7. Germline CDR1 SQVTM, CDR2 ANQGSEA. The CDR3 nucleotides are TGCAGCGTCCCTACAGGGGCCGCTGAAGCTTTCTTT. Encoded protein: CSVPTGAAEAFF. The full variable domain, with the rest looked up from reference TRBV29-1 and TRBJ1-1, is SAVISQKPSRDICQRGTSLTIQCQVDSQVTMMFWYRQQPGQSLTLIATANQGSEATYESGFVIDKFPISRPNLTFSTLTVSNMSPEDSSIYLCSVPTGAAEAFFGQGTRLTVV.

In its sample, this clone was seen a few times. This chain's CDR3 is CASSRGQGHTEAFF. CDR3 DNA sequence: TGTGCCAGCAGTCGAGGACAGGGACACACTGAAGCTTTCTTT. This chain joins TRBV9 and TRBJ1-1, with 8 bases identical to TRBD1. CDR1 is SGDLS, CDR2 YYNGEE, per germline. After removal of 5 bases from V and 3 bases from J, the junction contained 6 bases not matched to a gene. CDR3 size: 14 residues.

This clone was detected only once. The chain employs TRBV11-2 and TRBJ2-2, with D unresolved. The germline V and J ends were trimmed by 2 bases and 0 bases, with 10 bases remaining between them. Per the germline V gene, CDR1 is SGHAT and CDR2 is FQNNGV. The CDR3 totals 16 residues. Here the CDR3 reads CASSLSGGANTGELFF. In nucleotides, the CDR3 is TGTGCCAGCAGCTTATCCGGCGGAGCGAACACCGGGGAGCTGTTTTTT.

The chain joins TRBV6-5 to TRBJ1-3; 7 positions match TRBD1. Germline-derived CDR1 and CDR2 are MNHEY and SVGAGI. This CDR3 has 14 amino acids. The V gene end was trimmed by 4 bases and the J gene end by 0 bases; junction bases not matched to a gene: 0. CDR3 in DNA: TGTGCCAGCAGTTGGGACAGCTCTGGAAACACCATATATTTT. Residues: CASSWDSSGNTIYF.

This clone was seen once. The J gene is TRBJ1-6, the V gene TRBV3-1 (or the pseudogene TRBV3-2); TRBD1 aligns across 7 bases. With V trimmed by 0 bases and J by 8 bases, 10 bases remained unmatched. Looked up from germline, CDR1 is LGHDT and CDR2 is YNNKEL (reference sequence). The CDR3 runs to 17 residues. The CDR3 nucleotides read TGTGCCAGCAGCCAAGACCCTTGGACAGGTATAGATTCACCCCTCCACTTT. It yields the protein CASSQDPWTGIDSPLHF.

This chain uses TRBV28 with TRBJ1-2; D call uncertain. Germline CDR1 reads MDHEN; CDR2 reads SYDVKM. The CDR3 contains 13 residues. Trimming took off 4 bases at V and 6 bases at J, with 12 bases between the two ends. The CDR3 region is CASSWIRFNGYTF. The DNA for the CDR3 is TGTGCCAGCAGTTGGATCAGGTTTAATGGCTACACCTTC.

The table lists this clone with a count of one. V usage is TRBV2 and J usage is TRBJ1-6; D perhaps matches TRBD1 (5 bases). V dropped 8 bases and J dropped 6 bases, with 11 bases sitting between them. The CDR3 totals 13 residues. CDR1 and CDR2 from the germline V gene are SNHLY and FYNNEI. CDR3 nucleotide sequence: TGTGCCAGCGGTTACAGGACTAATTCACCCCTCCACTTT. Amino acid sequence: CASGYRTNSPLHF.